Below, one T cell receptor beta chain is given with its context. The sample belongs to a study of blood T cell repertoires in COVID-19. Study summary: From T cells, B-cell-depleted T cells, or PBMCs came the material, which was cDNA or gDNA.

Sequencing was performed with immunoSEQ multiplex PCR; in TCRdb, only in-frame clones are kept and a portion is missing. The sample gives 87,000 or so clones, about 90% of which show up once; over 5.5% is in the top ten. V was cut by 4 bases and J by 2 bases, with 4 bases left in between. The germline V gene encodes CDR1 MGHRA and CDR2 YSYEKL. This CDR3 is built from 12 residues. Sequencing used peripheral blood. This chain connects TRBV4-1 to TRBJ2-3; unclear D gene. This clonotype originated in a man aged 18-30 years with COVID-19, enrolled during active disease. The chain's CDR3 is CASSPNTDTQYF. The CDR3 nucleotides read TGCGCCAGCAGCCCAAACACAGATACGCAGTATTTT.